The rows below give T cell receptor beta chains drawn from one sample of a study of T cell responses to AZD1222 COVID-19 vaccine. Only in-frame clones appear in the TCRdb table, and some are missing; sequencing was by immunoSEQ multiplex PCR. The sample includes about 89,000 clones, 70% to 90% of them seen just once. This specimen was peripheral blood, taken 28 days after the second AZD1222 dose. The receptors here all came from an adult who received the AZD1222 COVID-19 vaccine. Each CDR3 is given with its conserved first and last residue. The D gene is left open where the match is weak. Size is omitted from some rows. Given values are once, few, many or a class for expanded clones.

CDR3 protein: CASSLVGTVAEKLFF
CDR3 DNA: TGTGCCAGCAGCTTAGTCGGGACAGTCGCTGAAAAACTGTTTTTT
D gene: TRBD1
V gene: TRBV7-8
J gene: TRBJ1-4
clone size: once

CDR3 protein: CASSRGTQHQPQHF
CDR3 DNA: TGTGCCAGCAGCCGAGGGACTCAACATCAGCCCCAGCATTTT
D gene: NA
V gene: TRBV5-8
J gene: TRBJ1-5
clone size: NA

CDR3 protein: CATRMGRSTEAFF
CDR3 DNA: TGTGCCACCAGGATGGGGCGGAGCACTGAAGCTTTCTTT
D gene: NA
V gene: TRBV15
J gene: TRBJ1-1
clone size: NA

CDR3 protein: CASSYSTSLLEQFF
CDR3 DNA: TGTGCCAGCAGTTACTCGACTAGTCTTCTTGAGCAGTTCTTC
D gene: NA
V gene: TRBV6-5
J gene: TRBJ2-1
clone size: NA

CDR3 protein: CASSTRLAASTDTQYF
CDR3 DNA: TGTGCCAGCAGCACCCGACTAGCGGCTAGCACAGATACGCAGTATTTT
D gene: TRBD2
V gene: TRBV7-2
J gene: TRBJ2-3
clone size: once

CDR3 protein: CASSQDRGTGSYEQYF
CDR3 DNA: TGCGCCAGCAGCCAAGATCGGGGGACAGGGTCCTACGAGCAGTACTTC
D gene: TRBD1
V gene: TRBV4-1
J gene: TRBJ2-7
clone size: NA

CDR3 protein: CASSQDRQGDSPLHF
CDR3 DNA: TGCGCCAGCAGCCAAGATCGACAGGGCGACTCACCCCTCCACTTT
D gene: TRBD1
V gene: TRBV4-1
J gene: TRBJ1-6
clone size: NA

CDR3 protein: CAWTGTDGYGYTF
CDR3 DNA: TGTGCCTGGACTGGGACAGATGGCTATGGCTACACCTTC
D gene: TRBD1
V gene: TRBV30
J gene: TRBJ1-2
clone size: NA

CDR3 protein: CASSATRNTGELFF
CDR3 DNA: TGTGCCAGCAGTGCAACACGTAACACCGGGGAGCTGTTTTTT
D gene: NA
V gene: TRBV25-1
J gene: TRBJ2-2
clone size: NA

CDR3 protein: CATSYRTGGYGYTF
CDR3 DNA: TGTGCCACCAGCTATCGGACAGGGGGCTATGGCTACACCTTC
D gene: TRBD1
V gene: TRBV15
J gene: TRBJ1-2
clone size: few

CDR3 protein: CASSTQDLNQPQHF
CDR3 DNA: TGTGCCAGCAGTACCCAGGACTTAAATCAGCCCCAGCATTTT
D gene: NA
V gene: TRBV6-5
J gene: TRBJ1-5
clone size: NA

CDR3 protein: CASSLASGGYTF
CDR3 DNA: TGTGCCAGCAGCTTAGCCTCCGGTGGCTACACCTTC
D gene: NA
V gene: TRBV11-1
J gene: TRBJ1-2
clone size: NA

CDR3 protein: CASKGLYTEAFF
CDR3 DNA: TGTGCCAGCAAAGGTCTTTACACTGAAGCTTTCTTT
D gene: NA
V gene: TRBV12-3/TRBV12-4
J gene: TRBJ1-1
clone size: NA

CDR3 protein: CASSQGPQGTNYGYTF
CDR3 DNA: TGCGCCAGCAGCCAAGGACCACAGGGGACTAACTATGGCTACACCTTC
D gene: TRBD1
V gene: TRBV4-1
J gene: TRBJ1-2
clone size: once

CDR3 protein: CASRPLRTNYGYTF
CDR3 DNA: TGTGCCAGCAGACCTCTTAGGACAAACTATGGCTACACCTTC
D gene: NA
V gene: TRBV3-1/TRBV3-2
J gene: TRBJ1-2
clone size: NA

CDR3 protein: CASSESLQLELFF
CDR3 DNA: TGCGCCAGCAGTGAGTCGTTGCAGCTAGAGCTGTTTTTT
D gene: NA
V gene: TRBV10-1
J gene: TRBJ2-2
clone size: NA

CDR3 protein: CASSREDRLYGYTF
CDR3 DNA: TGTGCCAGCAGCCGCGAAGACAGGTTATATGGCTACACCTTC
D gene: NA
V gene: TRBV11-2
J gene: TRBJ1-2
clone size: NA

CDR3 protein: CASSSTGRDYEAFF
CDR3 DNA: TGTGCCAGCAGCTCAACAGGGAGGGATTATGAAGCTTTCTTT
D gene: NA
V gene: TRBV3-1/TRBV3-2
J gene: TRBJ1-1
clone size: NA

CDR3 protein: CASSEVRALSGNTIYF
CDR3 DNA: TGTGCCAGCAGTGAAGTTAGGGCGCTCTCTGGAAACACCATATATTTT
D gene: NA
V gene: TRBV2
J gene: TRBJ1-3
clone size: NA

CDR3 protein: CASSLWSGTEAFF
CDR3 DNA: TGTGCCAGCAGTTTATGGTCTGGCACTGAAGCTTTCTTT
D gene: NA
V gene: TRBV27
J gene: TRBJ1-1
clone size: NA

CDR3 protein: CASGNAGIPYEQYF
CDR3 DNA: TGTGCCAGTGGGAACGCAGGGATTCCCTACGAGCAGTACTTC
D gene: NA
V gene: TRBV19
J gene: TRBJ2-7
clone size: medium-sized

CDR3 protein: CSFRTGGYTGELFF
CDR3 DNA: TGCAGCTTCCGGACAGGGGGCTACACCGGGGAGCTGTTTTTT
D gene: TRBD1
V gene: TRBV29-1
J gene: TRBJ2-2
clone size: NA

CDR3 protein: CASSRDRQNYGYTF
CDR3 DNA: TGTGCCAGCAGTCGTGACAGACAGAACTATGGCTACACCTTC
D gene: NA
V gene: TRBV6-5
J gene: TRBJ1-2
clone size: once

CDR3 protein: CASSVDSTYGYTF
CDR3 DNA: TGCGCCAGCAGCGTGGACAGTACCTATGGCTACACCTTC
D gene: NA
V gene: TRBV5-1
J gene: TRBJ1-2
clone size: NA

CDR3 protein: CASNGVKGNQPQHF
CDR3 DNA: TGTGCCAGCAACGGGGTAAAAGGCAATCAGCCCCAGCATTTT
D gene: NA
V gene: TRBV2
J gene: TRBJ1-5
clone size: NA

CDR3 protein: CASSLRNTEAFF
CDR3 DNA: TGTGCCAGCAGCTTACGAAACACTGAAGCTTTCTTT
D gene: NA
V gene: TRBV5-6
J gene: TRBJ1-1
clone size: NA

CDR3 protein: CASSLGQAHEQYF
CDR3 DNA: TGTGCCAGCAGCCTTGGACAGGCCCACGAGCAGTACTTC
D gene: TRBD1
V gene: TRBV11-2
J gene: TRBJ2-7
clone size: NA

CDR3 protein: CASMVSGGEYEQFF
CDR3 DNA: TGTGCCAGTATGGTCAGCGGGGGGGAGTATGAGCAGTTCTTC
D gene: TRBD2
V gene: TRBV19
J gene: TRBJ2-1
clone size: NA

CDR3 protein: CAWRPIRDRGSTEAFF
CDR3 DNA: TGTGCCTGGAGGCCAATCAGAGACAGGGGTTCCACTGAAGCTTTCTTT
D gene: TRBD1
V gene: TRBV30
J gene: TRBJ1-1
clone size: once

CDR3 protein: CASSFRYNEQFF
CDR3 DNA: TGTGCCAGCAGCTTCCGGTACAATGAGCAGTTCTTC
D gene: NA
V gene: TRBV13
J gene: TRBJ2-1
clone size: NA

CDR3 protein: CATSDPGNAGELFF
CDR3 DNA: TGTGCCACCAGTGATCCAGGGAACGCCGGGGAGCTGTTTTTT
D gene: NA
V gene: TRBV24-1
J gene: TRBJ2-2
clone size: NA

CDR3 protein: CASSFLRAGQGAYGYTF
CDR3 DNA: TGTGCCAGCAGTTTCCTCCGCGCGGGACAGGGGGCCTATGGCTACACCTTC
D gene: TRBD1
V gene: TRBV27
J gene: TRBJ1-2
clone size: NA

CDR3 protein: CASSVMSLSYNEQFF
CDR3 DNA: TGTGCCAGCAGCGTAATGTCTCTTTCCTACAATGAGCAGTTCTTC
D gene: NA
V gene: TRBV9
J gene: TRBJ2-1
clone size: NA

CDR3 protein: CASSFGTGGGTGELFF
CDR3 DNA: TGTGCCAGCAGCTTTGGGACAGGGGGAGGCACCGGGGAGCTGTTTTTT
D gene: TRBD1
V gene: TRBV5-6
J gene: TRBJ2-2
clone size: few

CDR3 protein: CASSLSGSPSTDTQYF
CDR3 DNA: TGTGCCAGCAGCTTGAGCGGATCGCCCTCCACAGATACGCAGTATTTT
D gene: NA
V gene: TRBV5-4
J gene: TRBJ2-3
clone size: NA

CDR3 protein: CASSPGQGRTDTQYF
CDR3 DNA: TGTGCCAGCAGCCCTGGACAGGGTCGCACAGATACGCAGTATTTT
D gene: TRBD1
V gene: TRBV5-6
J gene: TRBJ2-3
clone size: NA

CDR3 protein: CASSLAVWGQGSTEAFF
CDR3 DNA: TGTGCCAGCAGCTTAGCGGTTTGGGGGCAAGGGAGCACTGAAGCTTTCTTT
D gene: NA
V gene: TRBV11-3
J gene: TRBJ1-1
clone size: once

CDR3 protein: CASSLIDRGLAPLHF
CDR3 DNA: TGTGCCAGCAGTTTAATTGACAGGGGGCTGGCACCCCTCCACTTT
D gene: TRBD1
V gene: TRBV28
J gene: TRBJ1-6
clone size: NA

CDR3 protein: CAWSSNSGGNYGYTF
CDR3 DNA: TGTGCCTGGAGTTCTAACAGTGGGGGAAACTATGGCTACACCTTC
D gene: NA
V gene: TRBV30
J gene: TRBJ1-2
clone size: NA

CDR3 protein: CASSARTSGGHEQFF
CDR3 DNA: TGTGCCAGCAGCGCCCGGACTAGCGGGGGGCATGAGCAGTTCTTC
D gene: TRBD2
V gene: TRBV9
J gene: TRBJ2-1
clone size: NA